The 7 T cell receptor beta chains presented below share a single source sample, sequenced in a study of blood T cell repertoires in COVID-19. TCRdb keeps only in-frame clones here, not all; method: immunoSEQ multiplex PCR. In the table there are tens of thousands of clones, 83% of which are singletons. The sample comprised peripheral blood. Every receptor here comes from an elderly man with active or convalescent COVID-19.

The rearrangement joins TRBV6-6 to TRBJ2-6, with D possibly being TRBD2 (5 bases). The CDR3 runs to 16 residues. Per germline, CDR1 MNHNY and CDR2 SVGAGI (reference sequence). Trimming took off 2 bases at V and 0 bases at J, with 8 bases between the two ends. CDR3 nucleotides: TGTGCCAGCAGTTACATTGGGAGCTCTGGGGCCAACGTCCTGACTTTC. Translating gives CASSYIGSSGANVLTF.

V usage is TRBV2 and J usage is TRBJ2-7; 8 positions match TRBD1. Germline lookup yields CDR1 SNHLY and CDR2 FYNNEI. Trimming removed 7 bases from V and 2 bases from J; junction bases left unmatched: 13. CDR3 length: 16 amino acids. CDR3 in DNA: TGTGCCAGCACCTCCGGGACAGGAATTCCCCCCTACGAGCAGTACTTC. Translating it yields CASTSGTGIPPYEQYF.

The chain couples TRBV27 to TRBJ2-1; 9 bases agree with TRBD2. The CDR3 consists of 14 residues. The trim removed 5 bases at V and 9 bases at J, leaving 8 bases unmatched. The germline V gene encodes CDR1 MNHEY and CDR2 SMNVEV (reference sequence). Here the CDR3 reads CASSLSGSMSEQFF. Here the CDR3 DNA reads TGTGCCAGCAGTCTTAGCGGGAGCATGAGTGAGCAGTTCTTC.

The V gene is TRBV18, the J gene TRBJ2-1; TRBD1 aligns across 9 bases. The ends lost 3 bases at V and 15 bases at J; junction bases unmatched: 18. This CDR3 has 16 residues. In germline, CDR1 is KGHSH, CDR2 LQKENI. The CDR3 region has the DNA TGTGCCAGCTCACCCTCTTACTCGGGGGGACAGGGATTGTGGTTCTTC. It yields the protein CASSPSYSGGQGLWFF.

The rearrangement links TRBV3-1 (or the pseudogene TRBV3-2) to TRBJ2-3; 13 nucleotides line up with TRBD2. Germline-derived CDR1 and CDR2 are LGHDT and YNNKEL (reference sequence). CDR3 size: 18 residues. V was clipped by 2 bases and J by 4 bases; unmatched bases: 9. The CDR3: CASSQPRTSGSSADTQYF. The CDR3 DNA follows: TGTGCCAGCAGCCAACCTCGGACTAGCGGGAGTAGCGCAGATACGCAGTATTTT.

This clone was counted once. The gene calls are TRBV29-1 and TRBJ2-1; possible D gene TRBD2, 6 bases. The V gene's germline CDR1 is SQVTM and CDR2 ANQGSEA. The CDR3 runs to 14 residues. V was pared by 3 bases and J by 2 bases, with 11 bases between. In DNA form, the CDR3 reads TGCAGCGTTGAGGGGGGTATGCCCTACAATGAGCAGTTCTTC. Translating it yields CSVEGGMPYNEQFF.

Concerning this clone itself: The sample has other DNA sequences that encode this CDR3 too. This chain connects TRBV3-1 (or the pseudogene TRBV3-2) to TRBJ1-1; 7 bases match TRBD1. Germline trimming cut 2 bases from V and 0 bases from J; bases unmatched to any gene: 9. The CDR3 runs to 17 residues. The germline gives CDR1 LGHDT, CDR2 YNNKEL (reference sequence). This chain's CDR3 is CASSQYLSGGMNTEAFF. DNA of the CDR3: TGTGCCAGCAGCCAATACTTATCAGGGGGGATGAACACTGAAGCTTTCTTT.